This T cell receptor beta chain was profiled in a study of shared clonotypes between healthy human individuals. Whole-study results and caveats: Memory subsets had estimated richness that was generally smaller than that of naive subsets.

The CDR3 extends over 13 amino acids. CDR1 is SQVTM and CDR2 is ANQGSEA in the germline V gene. V was clipped by 6 bases and J by 0 bases, with 9 bases between them. Measured with immunoSEQ multiplex PCR; TCRdb has only the in-frame clones, and not every one. Found here are roughly 2.4 million clones, almost 96% of them singletons; the top ten hold roughly 0.13%. Note on this clone: What it binds is unknown.

The chain has TRBV29-1 and TRBJ1-5; D remains unclear. The clonotype originates from a man between 18 and 29 years old in good health. Sequencing was done on a sample of naive CD4+ T cells sorted from blood. Subset indicated: CD45RA+ positively selected. The CDR3 is CSVTENSNQPQHF. In nucleotides, the CDR3 is TGCAGCGTCACAGAGAATAGCAATCAGCCCCAGCATTTT.